This TCR beta chain came from a study of shared clonotypes between healthy human individuals. Points from the study as a whole: Compared with memory subsets, naive subsets generally had larger estimated richness.

Sequencing was performed with immunoSEQ multiplex PCR; in TCRdb, only in-frame clones are kept and a portion is missing. Of approximately 980,000 clones in the sample, over 75% were seen once. As for this clone: What it binds is unknown.

V lost 2 bases and J lost 8; bases outside the gene matches: 17. Germline V gene data show CDR1 as SGHNT and CDR2 as YYREEE (reference sequence). The CDR3 is 18 amino acids. The CD4+ fraction was divided into a CD45RA+ naive subset and a CD45RA-negative memory subset. Sequencing was performed on memory CD4+ T cells sorted from blood. The subset is: CD45RA-negative fraction. The V and J genes are TRBV5-4 and TRBJ1-4; TRBD1 matches at 8 bases. The sequence was collected from a man younger than 35 in good health. The CDR3 sequence is CASSLVGRDRRGGEKLFF. CDR3 bases: TGTGCCAGCAGCTTAGTCGGACGGGACAGGCGCGGAGGGGAAAAACTGTTTTTT.